The 26 T cell receptor beta chains below were found in one sample sequenced in a study of control samples from healthy donors and cancer patients. Using immunoSEQ multiplex PCR, the repertoire was profiled, and TCRdb retains in-frame clones only, with some absent. The data hold tens of thousands of clones, with over 75% observed a single time. Sequenced material: blood. These receptors were obtained from a middle-aged man in good health.

In this sample, this clone turned up many times. V usage is TRBV3-1 (or the pseudogene TRBV3-2) and J usage is TRBJ2-3; possibly TRBD1 or TRBD2 for D (5 bases each). The CDR3 totals 15 residues. Germline values: CDR1 LGHDT, CDR2 YNNKEL (reference sequence). Trimming removed 1 base from V and 2 bases from J, with 10 bases in between. The CDR3 bases are TGTGCCAGCAGCCAAGGCCGAGGGACCACAGATACGCAGTATTTT. It is translated as CASSQGRGTTDTQYF.

The chain has TRBV5-1 and TRBJ2-3; D is possibly TRBD1 (5 bases). This CDR3 region has 15 residues. The V gene's germline CDR1 is SGHRS and CDR2 YFSETQ. Trimming removed 4 bases at V and 3 bases at J, with 15 bases between. The CDR3 sequence is CASSQGTTATDTQYF. CDR3 bases: TGCGCCAGCAGCCAGGGCACCACGGCGACAGATACGCAGTATTTT.

J is TRBJ2-7 and V is TRBV19; 7 bases match TRBD1. The CDR3 runs to 15 residues. The V segment lost 5 bases and the J segment 3 bases; nucleotides outside the gene matches: 10. Per the germline V gene, CDR1 is LNHDA and CDR2 is SQIVND (reference sequence). The CDR3 DNA reads TGTGCCAGTAGTGCCTCCGGGACAGAGCTCTACGAGCAGTACTTC. It encodes CASSASGTELYEQYF.

The chain couples TRBV3-1 (or the pseudogene TRBV3-2) to TRBJ1-2; tentatively, D is TRBD1 (6 bases). The CDR3 consists of 14 residues. V lost 4 bases and J 0 bases, leaving 9 bases between the germline ends. Germline CDR1 LGHDT, CDR2 YNNKEL (reference sequence). CDR3 residues: CASSLQGPNYGYTF. DNA for the CDR3: TGTGCCAGCAGCCTTCAGGGGCCTAACTATGGCTACACCTTC.

The chain is built from TRBV29-1 and TRBJ2-7; 9 bases are a match to TRBD1. Germline V gene data show CDR1 as SQVTM and CDR2 as ANQGSEA. The CDR3 runs to 14 residues. V was clipped by 2 bases and J by 5 bases; unmatched bases: 7. The chain's CDR3 is CSVEPGQGNHEQYF. The CDR3 DNA follows: TGCAGCGTTGAACCGGGACAGGGTAACCACGAGCAGTACTTC.

This clone appeared a single time. The CDR3 DNA is TGCGCCAGCAGCTTTAGTGGGAATGAAAAACTGTTTTTT. This codes for CASSFSGNEKLFF. The chain has TRBV5-1 and TRBJ1-4; D is unresolved. The CDR3 contains 13 residues. The V end was cut by 2 bases, the J end by 5 bases, with 7 bases between. The germline V gene has CDR1 SGHRS and CDR2 YFSETQ.

In DNA form, the CDR3 reads TGTGCCAGCAGCGTGGGTGTTAGCACAGATACGCAGTATTTT. Translation: CASSVGVSTDTQYF. This chain connects TRBV9 to TRBJ2-3; D gene unclear. The germline V gene has CDR1 SGDLS and CDR2 YYNGEE. There are 14 residues in the CDR3. Trimming left V 2 bases short and J 0 bases short, with 7 bases between.

The chain links TRBV10-1 to TRBJ2-7, with D unresolved. There are 13 residues in the CDR3. V was shortened by 2 bases and J by 7 bases, with 12 bases between the two germline ends. CDR1 is WNHNN, CDR2 SYGVQD, per germline (reference sequence). The CDR3 loop is CASSEAPMGEQYF. CDR3 nucleotide sequence: TGCGCCAGCAGTGAGGCGCCCATGGGAGAGCAGTACTTC.

The V gene is TRBV4-1, the J gene TRBJ2-7; 10 bases align to TRBD2. The V and J ends lost 0 bases and 3 bases, in that order; junction bases with no gene match: 5. The germline gives CDR1 MGHRA, CDR2 YSYEKL. The CDR3 contains 16 residues. CDR3 sequence: CASSQESSGRFYEQYF. CDR3 sequence (DNA): TGCGCCAGCAGCCAAGAATCTAGCGGGAGATTCTACGAGCAGTACTTC.

The chain links TRBV30 to TRBJ1-5; D is possibly TRBD1 (6 bases). Per the germline V gene, CDR1 is GTSNPN and CDR2 is SVGIG (reference sequence). The CDR3 covers 12 residues. As DNA, the CDR3 is TGTGCTTTGCGGACAGAAAATCAGCCCCAGCATTTT. Protein sequence: CALRTENQPQHF.

This chain connects TRBV28 to TRBJ1-5, with D maybe TRBD1 (6 bases). The CDR3 covers 13 residues. V was pared by 3 bases and J by 7 bases, with 10 bases between. Germline V CDR1 and CDR2: MDHEN, SYDVKM. Here the CDR3 DNA reads TGTGCCAGCAGTTTTCAGGGGTACCAGCCCCAGCATTTT. Translating gives CASSFQGYQPQHF.

V and J are TRBV4-3 and TRBJ1-4; 8 nucleotides line up with TRBD1. The trim removed 4 bases at V and 5 bases at J, leaving 9 bases unmatched. Germline-derived CDR1 and CDR2 are LGHNA and YSLEER. The CDR3 has 16 amino acids. CDR3 DNA sequence: TGCGCCAGCAGCCCTCAGGGGGCCGGGGGAAATGAAAAACTGTTTTTT. Translating it yields CASSPQGAGGNEKLFF.

The genes are TRBV24-1 and TRBJ2-7, with 8 bases matching TRBD2. CDR1 is KGHDR and CDR2 is SFDVKD in the germline V gene. The CDR3 has 15 residues. With 5 bases clipped from V and 3 bases from J, the junction kept 8 bases outside the gene matches. DNA for the CDR3: TGTGCCACCAGTGGTCAGCGGGAGTCGGACTACGAGCAGTACTTC. Protein: CATSGQRESDYEQYF.

This chain joins TRBV29-1 and TRBJ2-7; D is tentatively TRBD1 or TRBD2 (5 bases each). The CDR3 contains 13 residues. Germline-derived CDR1 and CDR2 are SQVTM and ANQGSEA. V was cut by 4 bases and J by 5 bases, with 15 bases left in between. The CDR3 loop reads CSVVPMGVHEQYF. The CDR3 bases are TGCAGCGTTGTCCCTATGGGGGTCCACGAGCAGTACTTC.

The chain has TRBV5-4 and TRBJ2-5; the D is unclear. The germline V gene encodes CDR1 SGHNT and CDR2 YYREEE (reference sequence). Trimming left V 4 bases short and J 1 base short, with 11 bases between. This CDR3 spans 14 amino acids. The CDR3 protein is CASSIFSGQETQYF. In DNA form, the CDR3 reads TGTGCCAGCAGCATTTTTTCGGGCCAAGAGACCCAGTACTTC.

The chain recombines TRBV28 with TRBJ2-5, with TRBD2 as a possible D gene (7 bases). The length of the CDR3 is 16 residues. Germline CDR1 is MDHEN and CDR2 is SYDVKM. V gave up 2 bases and J gave up 4 bases, with 17 bases separating them. CDR3 nucleotides: TGTGCCAGCAGTTTACCTTTGACTAGGGGGGGAGAGACCCAGTACTTC. Residues: CASSLPLTRGGETQYF. Based on the CDR3 plus reference TRBV28 and TRBJ2-5, the full variable domain is DVKVTQSSRYLVKRTGEKVFLECVQDMDHENMFWYRQDPGLGLRLIYFSYDVKMKEKGDIPEGYSVSREKKERFSLILESASTNQTSMYLCASSLPLTRGGETQYFGPGTRLLVL.

The rearrangement joins TRBV19 to TRBJ2-5; 11 bases agree with TRBD2. J gave up 5 bases and V 2 bases, and 4 bases lay outside the gene matches. Germline loops: CDR1 LNHDA, CDR2 SQIVND (reference sequence). The CDR3 runs to 15 residues. The CDR3 nucleotides are TGTGCCAGTAGTATACTAGCGGGGGGCCCGGAGACCCAGTACTTC. The encoded protein is CASSILAGGPETQYF. Filled out from reference TRBV19 and TRBJ2-5, the complete variable domain reads DGGITQSPKYLFRKEGQNVTLSCEQNLNHDAMYWYRQDPGQGLRLIYYSQIVNDFQKGDIAEGYSVSREKKESFPLTVTSAQKNPTAFYLCASSILAGGPETQYFGPGTRLLVL.

The chain recombines TRBV5-4 with TRBJ1-2; D gene unclear. CDR1 SGHNT and CDR2 YYREEE come from the germline V gene (reference sequence). CDR3 length equals 13 residues. V was shortened by 5 bases and J by 2 bases, with 10 bases between the two germline ends. DNA for the CDR3: TGTGCCAGCAGGCCCTTGGACAACTATGGCTACACCTTC. This sequence encodes CASRPLDNYGYTF.

The chain is built from TRBV24-1 and TRBJ2-5, with D uncertain. Germline V gene data show CDR1 as KGHDR and CDR2 as SFDVKD. The length of the CDR3 is 12 residues. Trimming took off 5 bases at V and 1 base at J, with 4 bases between the two ends. In DNA form, the CDR3 reads TGTGCCACCAGTGGGGGCCAAGAGACCCAGTACTTC. Translation: CATSGGQETQYF.

The CDR3 nucleotides are TGTGCCTGGAGTGGCCCTGTCCACGAGCAGTACTTC. Its translation is CAWSGPVHEQYF. The chain uses TRBV30 and TRBJ2-7; D is unresolved. The CDR3 sequence is 12 residues long. Trimming cost V 1 base and J 5 bases, with 9 bases left between them. Per the germline V gene, CDR1 is GTSNPN and CDR2 is SVGIG (reference sequence).

The V gene is TRBV15, the J gene TRBJ1-1; D uncertain. Germline V gene data show CDR1 as LNHNV and CDR2 as YYDKDF (reference sequence). Trimming removed 0 bases from V and 1 base from J, with 9 bases in between. CDR3 length: 15 residues. The CDR3: CATSRDRGWNTEAFF. DNA of the CDR3: TGTGCCACCAGCAGAGATCGGGGATGGAACACTGAAGCTTTCTTT.

The chain is built from TRBV5-4 and TRBJ2-2; D remains unclear. Germline CDR1 reads SGHNT; CDR2 reads YYREEE (reference sequence). Trimming removed 3 bases from V and 0 bases from J, with 6 bases in between. The CDR3 is 14 amino acids. The CDR3 is CASSSYANTGELFF. In nucleotides, the CDR3 is TGTGCCAGCAGCTCTTACGCGAACACCGGGGAGCTGTTTTTT.

This rearrangement joins TRBV5-6 to TRBJ2-7, with no clear D. The CDR3 runs to 11 residues. Germline CDR1 SGHDT, CDR2 YYEEEE. Trimming took 3 bases from V and 3 from J, leaving 4 bases between them. The CDR3 is CASSSFYEQYF. CDR3 nucleotides: TGTGCCAGCAGCTCCTTCTACGAGCAGTACTTC.

This chain links TRBV7-9 with TRBJ2-1; 7 bases match TRBD2. CDR3 length equals 13 residues. Trimming removed 5 bases from V and 15 bases from J; junction bases left unmatched: 13. CDR1 and CDR2 (germline): SEHNR, FQNEAQ (reference sequence). DNA of the CDR3: TGTGCCAGCAGCCCGACGGCGGGGGTGGTGGCGTTCTTC. Protein: CASSPTAGVVAFF.

This clone was recorded only once. This chain uses TRBV5-5 with TRBJ2-1, with unresolved D. V was shortened by 4 bases and J by 2 bases, with 16 bases between the two germline ends. Germline CDR1 SGHKS, CDR2 YYEKEE (reference sequence). This CDR3 region has 16 residues. CDR3 residues: CASSVSGQNPYNEQFF. CDR3 bases: TGTGCCAGCAGCGTCTCCGGGCAGAACCCCTACAATGAGCAGTTCTTC.

The chain carries TRBV4-1 and TRBJ2-1; TRBD2 agrees at 9 bases. CDR1 MGHRA and CDR2 YSYEKL come from the germline V gene. The CDR3 is 18 residues long. Germline trimming cut 4 bases from V and 0 bases from J; bases unmatched to any gene: 10. CDR3 bases: TGCGCCAGCAGCCCTAGCGGGGCCAGACAAAGCTCCTACAATGAGCAGTTCTTC. Its translation: CASSPSGARQSSYNEQFF.